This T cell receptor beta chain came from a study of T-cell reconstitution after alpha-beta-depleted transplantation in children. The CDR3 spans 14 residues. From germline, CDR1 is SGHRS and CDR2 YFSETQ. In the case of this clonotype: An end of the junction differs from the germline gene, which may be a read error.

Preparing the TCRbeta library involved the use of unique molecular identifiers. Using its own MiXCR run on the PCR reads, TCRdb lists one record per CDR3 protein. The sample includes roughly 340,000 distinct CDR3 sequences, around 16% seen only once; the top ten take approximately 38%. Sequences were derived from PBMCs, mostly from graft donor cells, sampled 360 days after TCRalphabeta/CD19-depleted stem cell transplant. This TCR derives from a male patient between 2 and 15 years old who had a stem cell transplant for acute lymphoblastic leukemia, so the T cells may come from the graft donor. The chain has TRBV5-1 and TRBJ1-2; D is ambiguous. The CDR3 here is CVSSGLIGIGGYTF. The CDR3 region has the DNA TGCGTCAGCAGCGGATTGATAGGAATAGGTGGCTACACCTTC.